The clone carrying this TCR beta chain ranks as medium-sized (0.01 to 0.1%). This sample stems from a study of radiotherapy plus CTLA-4 blockade in lung cancer. Study context: Of all patients, around 20% responded objectively and about 34% showed disease control.

The study treated chemo-refractory metastatic non-small-cell lung cancer patients with focal radiation plus ipilimumab CTLA-4 blockade. TCRdb keeps only in-frame clones here, not all; method: immunoSEQ multiplex PCR. This table has over 85,000 clones, approximately 80% appearing once. This receptor was taken from a human donor with non-small cell lung cancer that progressed on radiotherapy plus ipilimumab. This sample comprised peripheral blood, obtained from a patient treated with radiotherapy plus ipilimumab.

For the CDR3, the DNA is TGTGCCAGCAGTGGGAGTCAGGGAAATCAGCCCCAGCATTTT. Its protein is CASSGSQGNQPQHF. The gene calls are TRBV6-1 and TRBJ1-5, with D perhaps matching TRBD1 (5 bases). V gave up 4 bases and J gave up 4 bases, with 11 bases separating them. Looked up from germline, CDR1 is MNHNS and CDR2 is SASEGT. The CDR3 contains 14 residues.